The rows below give T cell receptor beta chains drawn from one sample of a study of T cells after yellow fever vaccination. MiXCR was run by TCRdb on the 5' RACE reads, yielding one entry per CDR3 protein. The repertoire holds 300,000 to 400,000 distinct CDR3 sequences, 8.7% seen once, with about a sixth in the top ten. The sequencing here drew on PBMCs, taken on the day of the first yellow fever vaccination. The receptors here all came from a man aged 18-30 years who received the YFV17D yellow fever vaccine. Each CDR3 is given with its conserved first and last residue. The order of the fields is D gene, J gene, V gene, CDR3 protein. D genes are given only for firm matches.

NA | TRBJ2-1 | TRBV5-1 | CASSLGRGLNNEQFF
NA | TRBJ2-2 | TRBV3-1 | CASSQKGSRWNSGELFF
NA | TRBJ2-3 | TRBV20-1 | CSVRSGASDTQYF
TRBD1 | TRBJ2-7 | TRBV20-1 | CSAPKGQTYEQYF
NA | TRBJ1-5 | TRBV4-1 | CASSHLTASNQPQHF
NA | TRBJ2-5 | TRBV6-2/TRBV6-3 | CASSYSSRDRETQYF
NA | TRBJ2-2 | TRBV4-2 | CASSQGRPTGELFF
NA | TRBJ2-2 | TRBV12-3/TRBV12-4 | CASTEGAPRSLFF
NA | TRBJ1-2 | TRBV18 | CASSPRTARNYGYTF
NA | TRBJ2-1 | TRBV6-1 | CASSEYTDKKNNEQFF